The 19 T cell receptor beta chains reported below all come from one sample, sequenced in a study of CD8 T cells in ankylosing spondylitis. No cognate antigen is known for these TCRs. Findings of the study overall: Blood of patients with ankylosing spondylitis appeared to be characterized by a TCR beta motif of several highly homologous variants.

TCRdb called the 5' RACE reads again in MiXCR, with one record for every CDR3 protein. The table has roughly 490,000 distinct CDR3 sequences, about 5.7% seen once. Sequencing was carried out using blood, either unsorted or a sorted T cell fraction (not recorded which). The receptors here all came from a male donor with ankylosing spondylitis.

There are many counts of this clonotype. The V and J genes are TRBV20-1 and TRBJ1-1, with D tentatively TRBD1 (5 bases). V lost 0 bases to trimming and J lost 6 bases, with 11 bases between them. Germline-derived CDR1 and CDR2 are DFQATT and SNEGSKA (reference sequence). The CDR3 length is 13 residues. CDR3 sequence reads: CSARDLQGPEAFF. The DNA for the CDR3 is TGCAGTGCTAGAGATCTGCAGGGCCCTGAAGCTTTCTTT.

This clonotype appeared many times. This chain joins TRBV7-8 and TRBJ2-3; 7 bases map to TRBD2. This CDR3 region has 15 residues. The germline V gene has CDR1 SGHVS and CDR2 FQNEAQ. J was trimmed by 4 bases and V by 3 bases; bases with no gene match: 7. CDR3 amino acids: CASSFQAGVADTQYF. CDR3 DNA sequence: TGTGCCAGCAGCTTTCAGGCGGGGGTGGCAGATACGCAGTATTTT.

This clonotype was counted many times. The chain has TRBV7-9 and TRBJ2-7; 8 bases match TRBD1. Germline CDR1 SEHNR, CDR2 FQNEAQ (reference sequence). This CDR3 has 15 residues. V lost 4 bases, J lost 1 base, and 6 bases stayed unmatched. CDR3 sequence: CASSSRGRASYEQYF. The DNA for the CDR3 is TGTGCCAGCAGCTCCAGGGGGCGAGCTTCCTACGAGCAGTACTTC. Full variable domain (remainder filled in from reference TRBV7-9 and TRBJ2-7): DTGVSQNPRHKITKRGQNVTFRCDPISEHNRLYWYRQTLGQGPEFLTYFQNEAQLEKSRLLSDRFSAERPKGSFSTLEIQRTEQGDSAMYLCASSSRGRASYEQYFGPGTRLTVT.

This chain uses TRBV4-3 with TRBJ2-2; 11 bases agree with TRBD2. The trim removed 2 bases at V and 5 bases at J, leaving 7 bases unmatched. Germline V gene sequence: CDR1 LGHNA, CDR2 YSLEER. This CDR3 is built from 17 residues. CDR3 sequence: CASSQSYLAGGTGELFF. DNA of the CDR3: TGCGCCAGCAGCCAATCATACCTAGCGGGAGGAACCGGGGAGCTGTTTTTT.

This clonotype turned up a few times. The rearrangement uses TRBV21-1 and TRBJ2-1; the D call of TRBD2 is as the table states it, not checked on the DNA. TRBV21-1 is labeled a pseudogene. The CDR3 is made up of 20 amino acids. The CDR3 sequence: CASSKRRGLAGAHSYNEQFF. The CDR3 DNA reads TGTGCCAGCAGCAAAAGAAGGGGACTAGCGGGGGCCCACTCCTACAATGAGCAGTTCTTC.

This clonotype was found many times. This chain uses TRBV20-1 with TRBJ2-5; 8 bases map to TRBD2. This CDR3 region has 16 residues. Germline V gene data show CDR1 as DFQATT and CDR2 as SNEGSKA (reference sequence). V lost 2 bases to trimming and J lost 0 bases; unmatched junction nucleotides: 8. Written as DNA, the CDR3 is TGCAGTGCTAGATTGCGGGGGGTGTGGTACCAAGAGACCCAGTACTTC. This gives the protein CSARLRGVWYQETQYF.

At least ten counts were recorded for this clonotype. The chain carries TRBV4-2 and TRBJ2-7; possibly TRBD1 for D (5 bases). The V end lost 0 bases, the J end lost 3 bases, and 12 bases lay between the germline ends. The CDR3 is 15 residues long. Looked up from germline, CDR1 is LGHNA and CDR2 is YNFKEQ. The CDR3 loop is CASSQERTLVYEQYF. The CDR3 DNA is TGTGCCAGCAGCCAAGAGAGGACACTTGTCTACGAGCAGTACTTC.

This clonotype was recorded many times. The CDR3 spells CASSLAVPRGELFF. The CDR3 DNA is TGTGCCAGCAGTTTAGCGGTGCCTAGGGGGGAGCTGTTTTTT. The chain has TRBV12-3 or TRBV12-4 and TRBJ2-2, with D unclear. This CDR3 is 14 amino acids long. V lost 0 bases to trimming and J lost 8 bases, with 10 bases between them.

Many counts were recorded for this clonotype. This rearrangement joins TRBV5-1 to TRBJ2-1, with D maybe TRBD2 (5 bases). Looked up from germline, CDR1 is SGHRS and CDR2 is YFSETQ. Between the trimmed V and J ends, which lost 2 bases and 4 bases, there was a span of 13 bases. This CDR3 is built from 15 residues. For the CDR3, the DNA is TGCGCCAGCAGCTTCGGCGGGCCTATATACAATGAGCAGTTCTTC. The encoded protein is CASSFGGPIYNEQFF.

There are many counts of this clonotype. The chain is built from TRBV15 and TRBJ2-2; D is perhaps TRBD2 (6 bases). The V gene lost 8 bases and the J gene lost 5 bases, with 12 bases spanning the gap. Per germline, CDR1 LNHNV and CDR2 YYDKDF (reference sequence). This CDR3 is built from 13 residues. The CDR3 DNA reads as TGTGCCACCCGGGGACTGCCGACCGGGGAGCTGTTTTTT. This translates into CATRGLPTGELFF.

This chain connects TRBV20-1 to TRBJ2-7; TRBD1 or TRBD2 may be the D gene (7 bases each). Trimming removed 5 bases from V and 5 bases from J, with 19 bases in between. This CDR3 has 14 amino acids. Germline V gene sequence: CDR1 DFQATT, CDR2 SNEGSKA (reference sequence). The CDR3 nucleotides are TGCAGTGCTTCCGGGAGGACAGGTATAGACGAGCAGTACTTC. This sequence encodes CSASGRTGIDEQYF.

This clonotype came up a few times. V usage is TRBV5-1 and J usage is TRBJ2-1; possibly TRBD1 for D (6 bases). This CDR3 spans 15 amino acids. Looked up from germline, CDR1 is SGHRS and CDR2 is YFSETQ. Trimming took 2 bases from V and 6 from J, leaving 15 bases between them. The CDR3 reads CASSFWDIQRNEQFF. The CDR3 DNA follows: TGCGCCAGCAGCTTCTGGGACATTCAACGCAATGAGCAGTTCTTC.

This clonotype showed up just a few times. The chain employs TRBV7-9 and TRBJ2-6; no clear D. Trimming removed 1 base from V and 2 bases from J, with 9 bases in between. Germline-derived CDR1 and CDR2 are SEHNR and FQNEAQ (reference sequence). The CDR3 is 16 amino acids. CDR3 sequence: CASSLEGNPGANVLTF. In DNA form, the CDR3 reads TGTGCCAGCAGCTTAGAAGGGAACCCTGGGGCCAACGTCCTGACTTTC.

This clonotype was observed at least ten times. The chain links TRBV29-1 to TRBJ1-5; D ambiguous. The V gene lost 4 bases and the J gene lost 2 bases, with 12 bases spanning the gap. This CDR3 region has 14 residues. Germline CDR1 is SQVTM and CDR2 is ANQGSEA. The CDR3 sequence: CSVGGGGGNQPQHF. CDR3 bases: TGCAGCGTTGGAGGCGGTGGGGGCAATCAGCCCCAGCATTTT. The full variable domain, with the rest looked up from reference TRBV29-1 and TRBJ1-5, is SAVISQKPSRDICQRGTSLTIQCQVDSQVTMMFWYRQQPGQSLTLIATANQGSEATYESGFVIDKFPISRPNLTFSTLTVSNMSPEDSSIYLCSVGGGGGNQPQHFGDGTRLSIL.

Turning to this clonotype: A read error may explain this, as a much larger clone is one base away. The gene calls are TRBV29-1 and TRBJ2-6, with a tentative D call TRBD1 (6 bases). This CDR3 contains 16 residues. Germline CDR1 reads SQVTM; CDR2 reads ANQGSEA. The CDR3 DNA follows: TGCAGCGTCCGTCCGCTTTCCGGGCTGGGGGCCAACGTCGTGACTTTC. It translates to CSVRPLSGLGANVVTF.

This clonotype was seen at least ten times. The CDR3 region is CASSVSLGGPWGIQYF. CDR3 sequence (DNA): TGTGCCAGCAGTGTGTCTTTGGGAGGGCCTTGGGGCATTCAGTACTTC. The gene calls are TRBV28 and TRBJ2-4; 7 bases match TRBD2. CDR1 and CDR2 (germline): MDHEN, SYDVKM. The CDR3 loop spans 16 amino acids. V lost 5 bases to trimming and J lost 9 bases; unmatched junction nucleotides: 16.

The table lists this clonotype with a few counts. V usage is TRBV6-2 or TRBV6-3 and J usage is TRBJ2-1; 8 bases are a match to TRBD1. After removal of 4 bases from V and 7 bases from J, the junction contained 12 bases not matched to a gene. The CDR3 is made up of 16 amino acids. Germline lookup yields CDR1 MNHEY and CDR2 SVGEGT. The CDR3 nucleotides are TGTGCCAGCAGTTCGCTCAGGGGGCGCACATCGAATGAGCAGTTCTTC. This translates into CASSSLRGRTSNEQFF.

This clonotype occurred many times. V is TRBV29-1 and J is TRBJ2-1; the match to TRBD2 covers 12 bases. Per germline, CDR1 SQVTM and CDR2 ANQGSEA. This CDR3 is 15 amino acids long. The V gene end was trimmed by 8 bases and the J gene end by 7 bases; junction bases not matched to a gene: 12. CDR3 bases: TGCAGCACGACGCTAGCGGGAGGGCCGCTGAATGAGCAGTTCTTC. Its protein product is CSTTLAGGPLNEQFF.

The chain links TRBV7-8 to TRBJ2-2, with D perhaps given as TRBD1 or TRBD2 (7 bases each). V lost 6 bases to trimming and J lost 7 bases, with 21 bases between them. Germline V gives CDR1 SGHVS, CDR2 FQNEAQ. CDR3 size: 16 residues. The CDR3 coding sequence is TGTGCCAGCAGACCCAGGGGGAGGGAAGAAAACGGGGAGCTGTTTTTT. It is translated as CASRPRGREENGELFF.